These 2 T cell receptor beta chains share one sample of origin, sequenced in a study of cytomegalovirus exposure and HLA in healthy donors. The primer mix had 60 Vbeta and 13 Jbeta primers. The method was immunoSEQ multiplex PCR; TCRdb's version includes in-frame clones alone and lacks a portion of them. The table shows about 160,000 clones, with about four fifths occurring only once. Sequencing was done on a sample of PBMCs. The receptors shown here come from a man aged 50 to 59 in good health and CMV-seropositive.

The rearrangement joins TRBV10-3 to TRBJ2-5, with D perhaps matching TRBD1 (5 bases). The CDR3 is 13 amino acids. Germline-derived CDR1 and CDR2 are ENHRY and SYGVKD. V was clipped by 6 bases and J by 2 bases, with 10 bases between them. The CDR3, as DNA: TGTGCCATCAGACAGGACGTACAAGAGACCCAGTACTTC. This encodes CAIRQDVQETQYF.

The V and J genes are TRBV7-9 and TRBJ1-3, with D tentatively TRBD1 (6 bases). Trimming took 7 bases from V and 3 from J, leaving 19 bases between them. The CDR3 is 16 residues long. In germline, CDR1 is SEHNR, CDR2 FQNEAQ (reference sequence). The CDR3 region has the DNA TGTGCCAGCACAAATATGGAGGGGGGGCTTGGAAACACCATATATTTT. Protein: CASTNMEGGLGNTIYF.